These 3 T cell receptor beta chains were all obtained from the same sample, sequenced in a study of OX40 agonist ivuxolimab in advanced cancers. Libraries came from the immunoSEQ multiplex PCR assay. TCRdb re-hosts the immuneACCESS table, in-frame sequences only. Its copies lack some clones; in the studies checked, an unresolved V gene accounts for under half of them, and the cause for the rest is not known. The sample table records tens of thousands of clones; approximately 84% of these occur just once. The ten largest clones add up to less than 2.5% of the sample. This specimen was CD4+ or CD8+ T cells sorted from blood, taken in a trial of the OX40 agonist ivuxolimab. Receptors originate from an adult with an advanced solid tumor such as melanoma, head and neck, liver or kidney cancer.

J is TRBJ2-3 and V is TRBV9; no definite D call. V lost 4 bases to trimming and J lost 2 bases, with 11 bases between them. The germline V gene encodes CDR1 SGDLS and CDR2 YYNGEE. The CDR3 spans 14 residues. CDR3 nucleotide sequence: TGTGCCAGCAGCCCAGCAGGATTCACAGATACGCAGTATTTT. It yields the protein CASSPAGFTDTQYF.

The chain uses TRBV9 and TRBJ1-4, with D possibly TRBD1 on 5 matching bases. Germline V gives CDR1 SGDLS, CDR2 YYNGEE. The germline V and J ends were trimmed by 3 bases and 4 bases, with 19 bases remaining between them. The CDR3 is made up of 17 amino acids. CDR3 protein: CASSGRTYQTLNEKLFF. The DNA of the CDR3 is TGTGCCAGCAGCGGTAGGACATACCAAACCCTTAATGAAAAACTGTTTTTT.

This clone has a single count. The J gene is TRBJ2-5, the V gene TRBV25-1; 9 bases map to TRBD1. The germline CDR1 and CDR2 sequences are MGHDK and SYGVNS. Trimming at V came to 5 bases and at J to 9 bases, leaving 13 bases not matched to a gene. The CDR3 totals 15 residues. Here the CDR3 reads CASSTRDRVSEPQYF. The CDR3 DNA is TGTGCCAGCAGTACCCGGGACAGGGTATCGGAACCCCAGTACTTC.